The TCR beta chain described here comes from a study of cytomegalovirus exposure and HLA in healthy donors (dated by TCRdb to the late 2010s). In terms of the full investigation: According to a later analysis, the 120 validation repertoires were produced on the same platform as the roughly 600 repertoires of the first cohort. To predict cytomegalovirus infection status, the study brought together high-throughput TCR immunosequencing, statistical association of individual TCRs with disease status, and machine learning. The study was designed to test whether signatures of past pathogen exposure could be identified by cataloging public T cell receptors. Along with the approximately 620-subject first cohort, a separate validation cohort of over 90 different subjects was used. The paper as a whole reports these results and caveats: A later analysis found that TCRs clustered in the first cohort also tended to co-occur in the 95 to 150 validation repertoires, with 90% to 95% of cluster scores above 0. In the study, about 150 TCR beta chains were listed as associated with cytomegalovirus. All 120 or so repertoires were used to score co-occurrence in the validation cohort in a later analysis, because that analysis had no HLA typing for the cohort. In vitro tests confirmed that a few of the cytomegalovirus-associated TCR beta chains recognize cytomegalovirus antigens. The authors suggested that the approach could potentially be generalized to other disease states and immunological phenotypes. The classifier was reported to diagnose cytomegalovirus status with high specificity and sensitivity in both the original and validation cohorts. While some public TCRs were present in many individuals, most TCR sequences turned up only very rarely across donors.

To prepare the library, the immunoSEQ multiplex PCR assay was applied. From the authors' description of their analysis: To diagnose cytomegalovirus status from the catalog of TCR beta chain sequences, a statistical classification framework was built. This immuneACCESS table, as held by TCRdb, lists in-frame sequences with V and J called but not all clones. Of the missing ones, under half trace to an unresolved V gene in checked studies; the others have no known cause. The V and J calls and clone size come from that table; D and trimming were worked out from the DNA. The sample table contains about 130,000 clones; only one count was recorded for approximately 90% of them. About 6.4% of the sample rests with the top ten. The donors were included in the validation cohort of 90 to 150 subjects, a group kept apart from the roughly 700-subject first cohort. Per the germline V gene, SGHVS is the CDR1 and FNYEAQ is the CDR2. The V end loses 5 bases and the J end loses 11 bases, and a stretch of 17 bases separates them. Inclusive of the bounding cysteine and phenylalanine, the CDR3 is 13 residues long. Just CDR3 DNA is preserved here, 39 bases in frame from base 1.

Turning to this clone: What antigen it recognizes has not been identified. Qualities for individual bases were not recorded, and no much larger clone is one base off.

The clonotype was recovered from a woman in her 30s in good health and CMV-seropositive. Recombination joined TRBV7-6 with TRBJ2-3; a tentative D call is TRBD2 (5 bases match). The specimen sequenced was PBMCs. The DNA reads as follows: TGTGCCAGCAGCCTGAAGGCGGGTTCGGAGCAGTATTTT. It is translated as CASSLKAGSEQYF.